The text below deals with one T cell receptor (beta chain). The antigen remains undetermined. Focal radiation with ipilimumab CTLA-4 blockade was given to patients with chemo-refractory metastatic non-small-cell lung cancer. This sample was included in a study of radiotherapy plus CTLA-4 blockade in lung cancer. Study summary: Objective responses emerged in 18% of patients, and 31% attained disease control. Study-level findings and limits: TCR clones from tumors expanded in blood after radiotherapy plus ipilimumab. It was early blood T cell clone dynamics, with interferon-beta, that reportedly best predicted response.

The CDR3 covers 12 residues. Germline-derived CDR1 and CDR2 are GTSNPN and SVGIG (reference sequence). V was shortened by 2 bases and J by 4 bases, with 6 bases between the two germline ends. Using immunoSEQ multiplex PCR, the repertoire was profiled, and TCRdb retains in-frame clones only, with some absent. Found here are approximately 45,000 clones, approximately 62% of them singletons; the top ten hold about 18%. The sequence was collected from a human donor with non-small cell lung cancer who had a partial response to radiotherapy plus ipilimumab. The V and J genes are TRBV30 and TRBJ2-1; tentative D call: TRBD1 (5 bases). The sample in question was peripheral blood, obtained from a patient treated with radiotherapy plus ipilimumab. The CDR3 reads CAWSRGYNEQFF. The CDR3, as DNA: TGTGCCTGGAGTAGGGGATACAATGAGCAGTTCTTC.